This T cell receptor (beta chain) came from a study of cytomegalovirus exposure and HLA in healthy donors. Study results and caveats: Usually a TCR sequence was rare, but some public TCRs were found in many donors.

Per germline, CDR1 SGHDT and CDR2 YYEEEE. V was pared by 2 bases and J by 2 bases, with 17 bases between. The CDR3 covers 16 residues. With regard to this clone: Its antigen is unknown.

Profiling relied on immunoSEQ multiplex PCR, and the TCRdb table lists in-frame clones only, not all of them. The sample yields around 200,000 clones, 80% to 85% seen once. The chain is built from TRBV5-6 and TRBJ2-7; no reliable D call. The TCR sequence derives from a woman aged 25 to 39 in good health and CMV-seronegative. Sequences were obtained from PBMCs. The CDR3 is CASSFLFVTQAYEQYF. The CDR3 DNA reads TGTGCCAGCAGCTTTCTTTTTGTGACCCAGGCCTACGAGCAGTACTTC.